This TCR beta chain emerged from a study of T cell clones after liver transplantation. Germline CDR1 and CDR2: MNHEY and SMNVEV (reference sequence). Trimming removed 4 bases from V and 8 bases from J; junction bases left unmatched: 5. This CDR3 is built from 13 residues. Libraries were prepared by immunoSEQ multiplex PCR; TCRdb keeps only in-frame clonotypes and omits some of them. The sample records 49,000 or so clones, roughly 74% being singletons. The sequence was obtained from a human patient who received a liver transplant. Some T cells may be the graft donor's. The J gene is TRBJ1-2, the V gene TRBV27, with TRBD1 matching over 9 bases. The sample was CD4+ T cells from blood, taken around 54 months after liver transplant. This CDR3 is CASSWDRAEGYTF. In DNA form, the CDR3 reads TGTGCCAGCAGTTGGGACAGGGCGGAGGGCTACACCTTC.